These 25 T cell receptor beta chains were all obtained from the same sample, sequenced in a study of blood T cell repertoires in COVID-19. Only in-frame clones appear in the TCRdb table, and some are missing; sequencing was by immunoSEQ multiplex PCR. The table records about 81,000 clones, about nine tenths of them present only once. The sequencing input was peripheral blood. The receptors were gathered from a man aged 65-85 years with active or convalescent COVID-19.

The chain recombines TRBV30 with TRBJ2-7; D may be TRBD2 (6 bases). Germline CDR1 GTSNPN, CDR2 SVGIG (reference sequence). This CDR3 region has 13 residues. The V gene lost 1 base and the J gene lost 3 bases, with 10 bases spanning the gap. CDR3 sequence: CAWSGAGYYEQYF. The CDR3 nucleotides are TGTGCCTGGAGTGGGGCGGGGTACTACGAGCAGTACTTC. Full variable domain (remainder filled in from reference TRBV30 and TRBJ2-7): SQTIHQWPATLVQPVGSPLSLECTVEGTSNPNLYWYRQAAGRGLQLLFYSVGIGQISSEVPQNLSASRPQDRQFILSSKKLLLSDSGFYLCAWSGAGYYEQYFGPGTRLTVT.

Notes on this clone: The same CDR3 is also encoded by other DNA sequences in this sample. The chain uses TRBV5-1 and TRBJ1-1; the D is unclear. Germline assignment: CDR1 SGHRS and CDR2 YFSETQ. The CDR3 extends over 13 amino acids. V lost 0 bases to trimming and J lost 3 bases, with 6 bases between them. This CDR3 is CASSLVGDTEAFF. The CDR3 DNA is TGCGCCAGCAGCTTGGTCGGGGACACTGAAGCTTTCTTT.

The chain recombines TRBV27 with TRBJ2-7, with D tentatively TRBD2 (7 bases). Germline V gene data show CDR1 as MNHEY and CDR2 as SMNVEV (reference sequence). The CDR3 is 11 amino acids. Trimming cost V 6 bases and J 8 bases, with 11 bases left between them. The CDR3 sequence: CASRGGPKQYF. The CDR3 coding sequence is TGTGCCAGCAGGGGGGGGCCGAAGCAGTACTTC.

CDR3 protein: CASRIQGSNQPQHF. The CDR3 coding sequence is TGTGCCAGTAGAATACAGGGAAGCAATCAGCCCCAGCATTTT. V is TRBV19 and J is TRBJ1-5; possible D gene TRBD1, 6 bases. V lost 6 bases to trimming and J lost 1 base, with 10 bases between them. Germline CDR1 and CDR2: LNHDA and SQIVND (reference sequence). This CDR3 has 14 residues.

This chain connects TRBV2 to TRBJ1-6; 7 nucleotides agree with TRBD1. V lost 6 bases to trimming and J lost 10 bases; unmatched junction nucleotides: 6. CDR1 and CDR2 (germline): SNHLY, FYNNEI. This CDR3 has 13 amino acids. The CDR3 is CASRRDSGSPLHF. In DNA, the CDR3 is TGTGCCAGCAGGCGGGACAGTGGATCACCCCTCCACTTT.

The rearrangement uses TRBV7-2 and TRBJ1-6; D perhaps matches TRBD1 (6 bases). CDR3 length equals 14 residues. With 4 bases removed from V and 4 bases from J, the gap between germline ends came to 8 bases. In germline, CDR1 is SGHTA, CDR2 FQGNSA. In nucleotides, the CDR3 is TGTGCCAGCAGCTCTACAGGGTATAATTCACCCCTCCACTTT. Translated: CASSSTGYNSPLHF.

The rearrangement uses TRBV20-1 and TRBJ1-2; D possibly corresponds to TRBD1 (5 bases). The CDR3 is 11 residues long. V was shortened by 6 bases and J by 7 bases, with 12 bases between the two germline ends. Germline V CDR1 and CDR2: DFQATT, SNEGSKA (reference sequence). CDR3 sequence reads: CSAKTRGGYTF. CDR3 nucleotides: TGCAGTGCAAAGACTAGGGGTGGCTACACCTTC.

The chain joins TRBV27 to TRBJ2-7, with 10 bases identical to TRBD1. Trimming cost V 6 bases and J 5 bases; bases outside gene matches: 7. CDR1 and CDR2 from the germline V gene are MNHEY and SMNVEV (reference sequence). The length of the CDR3 is 14 residues. DNA of the CDR3: TGTGCCAGCAGCGAGAAGACAGGGGGCGACGAGCAGTACTTC. Translation: CASSEKTGGDEQYF.

CDR3 in DNA: TGTGCCAGCAGCTTAATGGCAGGGGAAGGGGAGCTGTTTTTT. As protein: CASSLMAGEGELFF. The gene calls are TRBV7-9 and TRBJ2-2, with a tentative D call TRBD1 (6 bases). CDR1 and CDR2 (germline): SEHNR, FQNEAQ (reference sequence). The CDR3 covers 14 residues. Trimming took 2 bases from V and 8 from J, leaving 12 bases between them.

The rearrangement uses TRBV6-5 and TRBJ2-2; D possibly corresponds to TRBD1 (6 bases). Germline CDR1 MNHEY, CDR2 SVGAGI. Trimming stripped 2 bases from V and 7 bases from J, with 8 bases between. The CDR3 spans 13 residues. The CDR3 loop reads CASSYAGVGELFF. DNA for the CDR3: TGTGCCAGCAGTTACGCAGGGGTCGGGGAGCTGTTTTTT.

This rearrangement joins TRBV27 to TRBJ1-2; 10 bases are shared with TRBD1. Per the germline V gene, CDR1 is MNHEY and CDR2 is SMNVEV (reference sequence). The CDR3 totals 17 residues. The trim removed 5 bases at V and 8 bases at J, leaving 17 bases unmatched. The CDR3 coding sequence is TGTGCCAGCAGTCCAACGTCCGGGACAGGGGCCAGCAGGGGCTACACCTTC. Its translation: CASSPTSGTGASRGYTF.

The chain employs TRBV9 and TRBJ1-1, with 8 bases matching TRBD1. The trim removed 0 bases at V and 1 base at J, leaving 8 bases unmatched. Germline lookup yields CDR1 SGDLS and CDR2 YYNGEE. The CDR3 sequence is 17 residues long. In DNA, the CDR3 is TGTGCCAGCAGCGTAGGTCCAGTCGGACAGGGGAACACTGAAGCTTTCTTT. Its translation: CASSVGPVGQGNTEAFF.

The V call is TRBV18, the J call TRBJ1-5; no clear D gene. V lost 1 base and J lost 7, with 8 bases in between. Germline CDR1 and CDR2: KGHSH and LQKENI. CDR3 length: 13 residues. CDR3 coding DNA: TGTGCCAGCTCACCACAAGCTCGGCAGCCCCAGCATTTT. Its protein product is CASSPQARQPQHF.

This clone was counted once. The V call is TRBV7-6, the J call TRBJ1-5; TRBD1 is a possible D gene (5 bases). V was trimmed by 5 bases and J by 4 bases, leaving 12 bases between them. CDR3 length: 14 amino acids. In germline, CDR1 is SGHVS, CDR2 FNYEAQ. CDR3 in amino acids: CASSPTGDNQPQHF. The CDR3 DNA reads as TGTGCCAGCAGCCCTACAGGTGATAATCAGCCCCAGCATTTT.

The rearrangement links TRBV27 to TRBJ1-1; possible D gene TRBD1, 5 bases. Germline V lookup: CDR1 MNHEY, CDR2 SMNVEV (reference sequence). The V end lost 5 bases, the J end lost 1 base, and 17 bases lay between the germline ends. The CDR3 totals 16 residues. As DNA, the CDR3 is TGTGCCAGCAGTCCTCTCTTGGGGAGGGGGAACACTGAAGCTTTCTTT. Translating gives CASSPLLGRGNTEAFF.

This rearrangement joins TRBV10-3 to TRBJ2-5; 11 nucleotides line up with TRBD1. Germline lookup yields CDR1 ENHRY and CDR2 SYGVKD. The CDR3 extends over 16 amino acids. V lost 0 bases, J lost 4 bases, and 4 bases stayed unmatched. CDR3 coding DNA: TGTGCCATCAGTGAGTCGGACAGGGGGCGCCTAGAGACCCAGTACTTC. Translating it yields CAISESDRGRLETQYF.

J is TRBJ1-6 and V is TRBV6-5; D not resolved. The CDR3 loop spans 15 amino acids. Trimming pared 2 bases from V and 8 bases from J, leaving 13 bases between. The germline CDR1 and CDR2 sequences are MNHEY and SVGAGI. CDR3 loop: CASSYEVPPDSPLHF. Here the CDR3 DNA reads TGTGCCAGCAGTTACGAGGTCCCGCCGGATTCACCCCTCCACTTT.

The rearrangement joins TRBV6-5 to TRBJ1-3; D unclear. The germline CDR1 and CDR2 sequences are MNHEY and SVGAGI. This CDR3 contains 15 residues. V lost 2 bases and J 3 bases, leaving 11 bases between the germline ends. The CDR3: CASSYRGMGGNTIYF. CDR3 DNA sequence: TGTGCCAGCAGTTACCGGGGTATGGGTGGAAACACCATATATTTT.

This clone showed up just a few times. The rearrangement uses TRBV27 and TRBJ2-3; 16 bases align to TRBD2. The CDR3 has 17 amino acids. Germline V CDR1 and CDR2: MNHEY, SMNVEV (reference sequence). With V trimmed by 4 bases and J by 4 bases, 5 bases remained unmatched. The CDR3 region is CASSSGLAGGRADTQYF. In nucleotides, the CDR3 is TGTGCCAGCAGTTCGGGACTAGCGGGGGGGCGCGCAGATACGCAGTATTTT.

The chain joins TRBV5-1 to TRBJ2-2, with TRBD1 as a possible D gene (6 bases). Germline V gene data show CDR1 as SGHRS and CDR2 as YFSETQ. This CDR3 spans 14 amino acids. V lost 2 bases to trimming and J lost 6 bases, with 11 bases between them. CDR3 loop: CASSLQGGAGELFF. Here the CDR3 DNA reads TGCGCCAGCAGCTTACAGGGTGGGGCCGGGGAGCTGTTTTTT. Supplemented by reference TRBV5-1 and TRBJ2-2, the full variable domain reads KAGVTQTPRYLIKTRGQQVTLSCSPISGHRSVSWYQQTPGQGLQFLFEYFSETQRNKGNFPGRFSGRQFSNSRSEMNVSTLELGDSALYLCASSLQGGAGELFFGEGSRLTVL.

V and J are TRBV5-5 and TRBJ2-3; D perhaps matches TRBD2 (5 bases). Germline CDR1 and CDR2: SGHKS and YYEKEE (reference sequence). The CDR3 totals 14 residues. Trimming took 3 bases from V and 3 from J, leaving 11 bases between them. This CDR3 reads CASSSPRGTDTQYF. In DNA, the CDR3 is TGTGCCAGCAGCTCGCCCCGGGGAACAGATACGCAGTATTTT.

The chain recombines TRBV30 with TRBJ1-1; D remains unclear. Trimming pared 2 bases from V and 0 bases from J, leaving 7 bases between. This CDR3 region has 13 residues. Germline values: CDR1 GTSNPN, CDR2 SVGIG (reference sequence). The CDR3 bases are TGTGCCTGGAGTTTACAGATGAACACTGAAGCTTTCTTT. Translated, it gives CAWSLQMNTEAFF.

The J gene is TRBJ2-3, the V gene TRBV10-3; a weak D match, TRBD2 (5 bases). Deletions cut 0 bases from V and 6 bases from J, with 19 bases between. Per germline, CDR1 ENHRY and CDR2 SYGVKD. This CDR3 contains 17 residues. DNA for the CDR3: TGTGCCATCAGTGAGTCGATCGCTAGCCGGGTGAGGGATACGCAGTATTTT. It translates to CAISESIASRVRDTQYF.

This clone appeared once. V and J are TRBV5-1 and TRBJ2-7, with D hard to call. The CDR3 totals 14 residues. Germline lookup yields CDR1 SGHRS and CDR2 YFSETQ. V dropped 0 bases and J dropped 4 bases, with 11 bases sitting between them. Here the CDR3 reads CASSLAPERYEQYF. The CDR3 DNA reads as TGCGCCAGCAGCTTGGCCCCAGAGCGATACGAGCAGTACTTC.

The chain links TRBV2 to TRBJ2-7; D call uncertain. CDR1 is SNHLY and CDR2 is FYNNEI in the germline V gene. The CDR3 runs to 11 residues. Trimming removed 0 bases at V and 6 bases at J, with 3 bases between. The CDR3 DNA reads TGTGCCAGCAGTGAAGCCCTCGAGCAGTACTTC. Its translation: CASSEALEQYF.